This T cell receptor (beta chain) was documented in a study of cytomegalovirus exposure and HLA in healthy donors. Notes on the study in general: Under in vitro conditions, a few CMV-associated chains were confirmed as specific for CMV antigens.

Trimming left V 0 bases short and J 4 bases short, with 19 bases between. This CDR3 has 16 amino acids. In germline, CDR1 is SQVTM, CDR2 ANQGSEA. As concerns this clone: What it binds is not known.

With 60 Vbeta and 13 Jbeta primers, the PCR was carried out. The protocol was immunoSEQ multiplex PCR, while the TCRdb copy is restricted to in-frame clones and leaves out a portion. The ten most abundant clones cover approximately 1.6% of a sample with about 70,000 clones. The specimen sequenced was PBMCs. The receptor was isolated from a woman in her twenties or thirties in good health and CMV-seronegative. This chain uses TRBV29-1 with TRBJ2-7; TRBD2 is a possible D gene (6 bases). Here the CDR3 reads CSVEDGGSGGLYEQYF. CDR3 nucleotide sequence: TGCAGCGTTGAAGATGGGGGTAGCGGAGGACTATACGAGCAGTACTTC.